The 23 T cell receptor beta chains reported below all come from one sample, sequenced in a study of CD8+ T cells in alopecia areata. The sequencing template was cDNA reverse transcribed from extracted RNA. Only in-frame clones appear in the TCRdb table, and some are missing; sequencing was by immunoSEQ multiplex PCR. The sample includes about 150,000 clones, more than 40% of them seen just once. Sequencing was carried out using CD4+ T cells sorted from blood. These receptors came from a human donor with alopecia areata.

V is TRBV28 and J is TRBJ2-1; 8 bases fit TRBD1. V trimming: 6 bases; J trimming: 6 bases; junction bases outside the gene matches: 10. CDR1 is MDHEN, CDR2 SYDVKM, per germline. This CDR3 spans 15 amino acids. This CDR3 is CASSSGGLPINEQFF. CDR3 nucleotide sequence: TGTGCCAGCAGCTCAGGGGGCCTTCCGATCAATGAGCAGTTCTTC.

The chain carries TRBV20-1 and TRBJ1-1, with no clear D. Trimming left V 3 bases short and J 1 base short, with 3 bases between. The CDR3 length is 11 residues. The V gene's germline CDR1 is DFQATT and CDR2 SNEGSKA (reference sequence). CDR3 amino acids: CSASWNTEAFF. The CDR3, as DNA: TGCAGTGCTAGTTGGAACACTGAAGCTTTCTTT.

In this sample, this clone turned up a few times. V and J are TRBV11-3 and TRBJ1-3; D not certain. This CDR3 is built from 13 residues. V lost 2 bases to trimming and J lost 2 bases, with 4 bases between them. The germline V gene encodes CDR1 SGHNT and CDR2 YENEEA. The CDR3 DNA reads TGTGCCAGCAGCTTAACTCCTGGAAACACCATATATTTT. Its translation is CASSLTPGNTIYF.

This clone was counted only a few times. The chain carries TRBV19 and TRBJ1-2, with D hard to call. V lost 6 bases and J lost 4, with 9 bases in between. Germline CDR1 reads LNHDA; CDR2 reads SQIVND (reference sequence). CDR3 length: 12 residues. The CDR3 protein is CASRFSGYGYTF. The CDR3 DNA reads as TGTGCCAGTAGGTTCAGCGGCTATGGCTACACCTTC.

The chain links TRBV20-1 to TRBJ2-1, with no clear D. The ends were cut back, 2 bases at V and 8 bases at J, with 4 bases in the middle. The germline gives CDR1 DFQATT, CDR2 SNEGSKA (reference sequence). The CDR3 spans 10 residues. CDR3 loop: CSARLYEQFF. CDR3 sequence (DNA): TGCAGTGCTAGACTATATGAGCAGTTCTTC.

This clone was recorded a few times. The chain links TRBV7-9 to TRBJ2-3; D is unresolved. The length of the CDR3 is 14 residues. Germline-derived CDR1 and CDR2 are SEHNR and FQNEAQ (reference sequence). Trimming removed 0 bases at V and 4 bases at J, with 8 bases between. The CDR3 sequence: CASSLAISADTQYF. As DNA, the CDR3 is TGTGCCAGCAGCTTAGCTATTTCCGCAGATACGCAGTATTTT.

The gene calls are TRBV28 and TRBJ2-7, with 8 bases fitting TRBD1. CDR1 and CDR2 (germline): MDHEN, SYDVKM. V shed 5 bases, J shed 2 bases, and the junction held 2 bases outside the gene matches. The CDR3 is made up of 13 amino acids. The CDR3 protein is CASSNRGTYEQYF. Here the CDR3 DNA reads TGTGCCAGCAGTAACAGGGGGACCTACGAGCAGTACTTC. Variable domain in full (rest from reference TRBV28 and TRBJ2-7): DVKVTQSSRYLVKRTGEKVFLECVQDMDHENMFWYRQDPGLGLRLIYFSYDVKMKEKGDIPEGYSVSREKKERFSLILESASTNQTSMYLCASSNRGTYEQYFGPGTRLTVT.

The chain joins TRBV11-3 to TRBJ2-6; TRBD1 is a possible D gene (5 bases). V lost 2 bases and J lost 2, with 7 bases in between. Germline CDR1 reads SGHNT; CDR2 reads YENEEA. There are 15 residues in the CDR3. The CDR3: CASSLSGTGANVLTF. The DNA for the CDR3 is TGTGCCAGCAGCTTATCAGGGACTGGGGCCAACGTCCTGACTTTC.

V gene TRBV2 combines with J gene TRBJ2-3; no firm D call. Germline assignment: CDR1 SNHLY and CDR2 FYNNEI. CDR3 length: 13 amino acids. Trimming took 1 base from V and 3 from J, leaving 5 bases between them. CDR3 nucleotide sequence: TGTGCCAGCAGTGAAGGTTGGACAGATACGCAGTATTTT. Translated, it gives CASSEGWTDTQYF.

The rearrangement joins TRBV2 to TRBJ2-5, with TRBD2 identical over 9 bases. TRBJ2-7 matches the DNA end more closely, so the J call is doubtful. CDR3 size: 13 residues. Germline CDR1 reads SNHLY; CDR2 reads FYNNEI. The CDR3 DNA sequence: TGTGCCAGCACTAGCGGGACGGTCTACGAGCAGTACTTC. Amino acids: CASTSGTVYEQYF.

Ten or more counts support this clone. The chain recombines TRBV5-1 with TRBJ2-1; D not certain. The CDR3 runs to 13 residues. Germline V gene sequence: CDR1 SGHRS, CDR2 YFSETQ. The V end lost 4 bases, the J end lost 5 bases, and 10 bases lay between the germline ends. The CDR3 sequence is CASSLNSNNEQFF. CDR3 sequence (DNA): TGCGCCAGCAGCCTGAACAGCAACAATGAGCAGTTCTTC.

The chain combines TRBV19 with TRBJ1-5, with D possibly being TRBD1 (5 bases). CDR3 size: 15 residues. The germline V gene encodes CDR1 LNHDA and CDR2 SQIVND (reference sequence). Trimming stripped 5 bases from V and 7 bases from J, with 18 bases between. In DNA, the CDR3 is TGTGCCAGTAGTGCCTCGGGGGGTCCCGGGCAGCCCCAGCATTTT. It codes for CASSASGGPGQPQHF.

This chain joins TRBV19 and TRBJ2-1; 7 bases align to TRBD2. J was trimmed by 9 bases and V by 4 bases; bases with no gene match: 12. CDR3 length: 15 residues. Germline V gene lookup returns CDR1 LNHDA and CDR2 SQIVND (reference sequence). This CDR3 reads CASSKHHGGGGEQFF. CDR3 DNA sequence: TGTGCCAGTAGTAAGCACCACGGAGGCGGGGGTGAGCAGTTCTTC.

This clone was observed a handful of times. The CDR3 protein is CASSQVPAIYEQYF. The CDR3 DNA sequence: TGCGCCAGCAGCCAAGTCCCAGCCATCTACGAGCAGTACTTC. The rearrangement links TRBV4-1 to TRBJ2-7, with no clear D. Germline CDR1 is MGHRA and CDR2 is YSYEKL. The V end lost 1 base, the J end lost 3 bases, and 10 bases lay between the germline ends. This CDR3 comprises 14 residues.

V and J are TRBV5-6 and TRBJ2-6; the D is unclear. V was trimmed by 0 bases and J by 0 bases, leaving 10 bases between them. This CDR3 is built from 17 residues. Germline values: CDR1 SGHDT, CDR2 YYEEEE. For the CDR3, the DNA is TGTGCCAGCAGCTTGGGACACTTAAGCTCTGGGGCCAACGTCCTGACTTTC. Protein: CASSLGHLSSGANVLTF.

In the case of this clone: The sample contains more than one DNA sequence encoding this CDR3. The rearrangement uses TRBV29-1 and TRBJ1-5; D possibly corresponds to TRBD1 (6 bases). This CDR3 contains 13 residues. Germline values: CDR1 SQVTM, CDR2 ANQGSEA. The CDR3 region has the DNA TGCAGTGTCGCGACGGGGGCAGCACAGCCCCAGCATTTT. The encoded protein is CSVATGAAQPQHF.

This clone was observed a handful of times. The chain uses TRBV29-1 and TRBJ2-3; TRBD1 or TRBD2 may be the D gene (5 bases each). CDR3 length: 16 residues. Germline CDR1 is SQVTM and CDR2 is ANQGSEA. V was cut by 4 bases and J by 4 bases, with 21 bases left in between. CDR3: CSVGSGTVTHPDTQYF. CDR3 coding DNA: TGCAGCGTTGGGTCCGGGACGGTCACGCACCCAGATACGCAGTATTTT.

The gene calls are TRBV18 and TRBJ2-5; 8 bases align to TRBD2. The CDR3 spans 16 residues. The trim removed 3 bases at V and 4 bases at J, leaving 10 bases unmatched. The germline CDR1 and CDR2 sequences are KGHSH and LQKENI. CDR3 region: CASSPREGPKIETQYF. The CDR3 DNA is TGTGCCAGCTCACCCCGGGAGGGCCCGAAAATAGAGACCCAGTACTTC.

In this sample, this clone turned up a few times. This sequence joins TRBV23-1 and TRBJ1-5, with a weak D call TRBD1 (5 bases). TRBV23-1 is flagged as an ORF with uncertain function. This CDR3 region has 21 residues. V was cut by 1 base and J by 0 bases, with 25 bases left in between. This CDR3 reads CASSQWVWQGVDSYSNQPQHF. DNA for the CDR3: TGCGCCAGCAGTCAATGGGTTTGGCAGGGAGTGGATTCGTATAGCAATCAGCCCCAGCATTTT.

This clone has just a few counts. The chain is built from TRBV5-4 and TRBJ2-7, with D maybe TRBD1 (6 bases). Looked up from germline, CDR1 is SGHNT and CDR2 is YYREEE (reference sequence). The V and J ends lost 4 bases and 3 bases respectively, with 11 bases between them. The CDR3 loop spans 13 amino acids. CDR3 in amino acids: CASSDGQFYEQYF. The CDR3 DNA reads TGTGCCAGCAGCGACGGACAGTTCTACGAGCAGTACTTC.

This clone was found a few times. The V call is TRBV14, the J call TRBJ2-6; D unresolved. Trimming left V 0 bases short and J 4 bases short, with 4 bases between. The CDR3 contains 14 residues. Germline CDR1 and CDR2: SGHDN and FVKESK. This CDR3 reads CASSQDHGANVLTF. The CDR3 DNA sequence: TGTGCCAGCAGCCAAGATCACGGGGCCAACGTCCTGACTTTC.

This rearrangement joins TRBV7-2 to TRBJ1-5, with 7 positions matching TRBD1. Looked up from germline, CDR1 is SGHTA and CDR2 is FQGNSA. The CDR3 is 15 residues long. V dropped 4 bases and J dropped 0; count of bases not matched to a gene: 3. Here the CDR3 reads CASSYRTGSNQPQHF. Written as DNA, the CDR3 is TGTGCCAGCAGCTACCGGACAGGTAGCAATCAGCCCCAGCATTTT.

This rearrangement joins TRBV7-9 to TRBJ2-5, with D perhaps matching TRBD1 or TRBD2 (6 bases each). The CDR3 consists of 16 residues. Germline V lookup: CDR1 SEHNR, CDR2 FQNEAQ (reference sequence). Trimming left V 5 bases short and J 3 bases short, with 19 bases between. The CDR3, as DNA: TGTGCCAGCAGCCCGACATGGGCGGGGACAAAAGAGACCCAGTACTTC. Translation: CASSPTWAGTKETQYF.